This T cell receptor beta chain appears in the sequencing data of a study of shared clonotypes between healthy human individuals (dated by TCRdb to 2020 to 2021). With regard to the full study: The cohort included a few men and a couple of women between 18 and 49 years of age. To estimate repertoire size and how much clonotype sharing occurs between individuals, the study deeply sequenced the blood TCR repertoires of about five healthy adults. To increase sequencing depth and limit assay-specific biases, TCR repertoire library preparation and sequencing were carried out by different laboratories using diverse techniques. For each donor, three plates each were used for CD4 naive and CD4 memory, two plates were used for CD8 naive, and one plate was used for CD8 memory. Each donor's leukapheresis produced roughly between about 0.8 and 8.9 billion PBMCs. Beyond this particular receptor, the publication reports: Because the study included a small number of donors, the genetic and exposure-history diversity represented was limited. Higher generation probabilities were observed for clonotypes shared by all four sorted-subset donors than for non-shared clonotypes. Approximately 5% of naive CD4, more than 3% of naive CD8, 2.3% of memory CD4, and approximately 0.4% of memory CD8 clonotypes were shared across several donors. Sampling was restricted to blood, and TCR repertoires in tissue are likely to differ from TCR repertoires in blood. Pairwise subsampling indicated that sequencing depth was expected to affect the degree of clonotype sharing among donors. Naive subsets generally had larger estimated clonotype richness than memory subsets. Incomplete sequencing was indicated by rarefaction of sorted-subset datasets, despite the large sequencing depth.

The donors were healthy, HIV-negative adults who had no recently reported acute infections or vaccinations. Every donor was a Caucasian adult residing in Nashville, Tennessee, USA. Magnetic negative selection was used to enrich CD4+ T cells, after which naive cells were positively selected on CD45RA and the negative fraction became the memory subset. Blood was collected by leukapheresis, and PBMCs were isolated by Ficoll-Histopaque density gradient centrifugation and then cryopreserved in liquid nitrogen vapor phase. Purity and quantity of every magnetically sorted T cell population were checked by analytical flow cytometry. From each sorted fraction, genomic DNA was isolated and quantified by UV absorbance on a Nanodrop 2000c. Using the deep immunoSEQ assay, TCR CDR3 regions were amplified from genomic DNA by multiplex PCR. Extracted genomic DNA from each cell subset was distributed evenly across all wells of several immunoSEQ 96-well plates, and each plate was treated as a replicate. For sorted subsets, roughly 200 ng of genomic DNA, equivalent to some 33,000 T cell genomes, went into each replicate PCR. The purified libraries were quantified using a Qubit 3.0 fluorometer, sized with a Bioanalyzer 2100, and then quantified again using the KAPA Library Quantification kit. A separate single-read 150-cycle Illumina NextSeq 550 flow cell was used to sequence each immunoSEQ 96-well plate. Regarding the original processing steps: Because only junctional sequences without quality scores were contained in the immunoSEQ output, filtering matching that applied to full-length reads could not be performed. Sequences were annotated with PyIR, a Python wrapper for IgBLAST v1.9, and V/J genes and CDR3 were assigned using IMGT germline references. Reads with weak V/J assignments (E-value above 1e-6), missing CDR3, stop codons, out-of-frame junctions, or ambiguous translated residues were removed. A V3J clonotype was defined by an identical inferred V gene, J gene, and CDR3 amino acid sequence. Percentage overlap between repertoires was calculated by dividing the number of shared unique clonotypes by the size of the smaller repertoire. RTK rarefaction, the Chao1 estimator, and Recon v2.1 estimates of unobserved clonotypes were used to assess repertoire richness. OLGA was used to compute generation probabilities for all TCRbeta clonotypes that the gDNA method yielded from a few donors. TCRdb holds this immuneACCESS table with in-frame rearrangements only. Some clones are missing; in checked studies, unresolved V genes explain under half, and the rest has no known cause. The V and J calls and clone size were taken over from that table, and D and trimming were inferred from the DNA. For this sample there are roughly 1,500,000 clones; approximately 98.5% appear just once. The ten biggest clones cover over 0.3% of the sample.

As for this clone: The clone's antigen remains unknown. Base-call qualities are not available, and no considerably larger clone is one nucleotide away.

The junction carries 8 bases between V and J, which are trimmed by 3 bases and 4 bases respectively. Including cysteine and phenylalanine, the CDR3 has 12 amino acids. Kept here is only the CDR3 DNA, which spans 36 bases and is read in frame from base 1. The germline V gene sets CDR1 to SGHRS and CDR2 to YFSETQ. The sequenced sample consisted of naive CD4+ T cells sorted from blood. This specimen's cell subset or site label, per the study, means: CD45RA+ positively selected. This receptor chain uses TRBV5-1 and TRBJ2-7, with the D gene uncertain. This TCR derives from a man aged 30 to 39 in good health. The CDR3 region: CASSSATYEQYF. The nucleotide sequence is TGCGCCAGCAGCTCCGCCACGTACGAGCAGTACTTC.